The 18 T cell receptor beta chains below were found in one sample sequenced in a study of shared clonotypes between healthy human individuals. Naive CD8 cells lacked CD45RO, underwent positive selection for CCR7 and left out terminally differentiated effector memory CD45RA+ cells. Sequenced by immunoSEQ multiplex PCR; TCRdb stores in-frame clones only, minus some. Among some 2,000,000 clones listed, over 85% were seen once. Sequencing input: naive CD8+ T cells sorted from blood. Receptors originate from a man aged 18 to 29 in good health.

For this clone: In the same sample, other DNA sequences code for this CDR3. This chain uses TRBV9 with TRBJ2-7; D not certain. V was cut by 0 bases and J by 0 bases, with 10 bases left in between. This CDR3 is 15 amino acids long. The germline V gene has CDR1 SGDLS and CDR2 YYNGEE. The CDR3 region is CASSVGVGSSYEQYF. The DNA of the CDR3 is TGTGCCAGCAGCGTAGGAGTAGGCAGCTCCTACGAGCAGTACTTC.

The chain combines TRBV27 with TRBJ1-2; 7 positions agree with TRBD1. In germline, CDR1 is MNHEY, CDR2 SMNVEV (reference sequence). The CDR3 runs to 14 residues. The junction had 5 bases not matched to a gene; V was cut back by 4 bases and J by 3 bases. The CDR3 DNA is TGTGCCAGCAGTTCGGACAGGTCTTACTATGGCTACACCTTC. Protein: CASSSDRSYYGYTF.

This chain joins TRBV4-3 and TRBJ2-1, with 10 bases lining up with TRBD2. Germline assignment: CDR1 LGHNA and CDR2 YSLEER. Trimming removed 0 bases from V and 7 bases from J; junction bases left unmatched: 9. CDR3 length: 17 amino acids. The CDR3 DNA is TGCGCCAGCAGCCAAGATTTGCTAGCGGGAGCTGGGAATGAGCAGTTCTTC. Its protein is CASSQDLLAGAGNEQFF.

The rearrangement links TRBV5-1 to TRBJ2-3; D is undetermined. The CDR3 extends over 13 amino acids. Germline V gene data show CDR1 as SGHRS and CDR2 as YFSETQ. The V and J ends lost 4 bases and 4 bases respectively, with 10 bases between them. The CDR3 loop is CASSTTPADTQYF. As DNA, the CDR3 is TGCGCCAGCAGCACCACCCCCGCAGATACGCAGTATTTT.

This clone was detected a few times. J is TRBJ2-7 and V is TRBV25-1, with 7 bases identical to TRBD2. Germline V lookup: CDR1 MGHDK, CDR2 SYGVNS. The CDR3 length is 14 residues. The V and J ends lost 5 bases and 1 base, in that order; junction bases with no gene match: 5. Here the CDR3 DNA reads TGTGCCAGCAGTCTTTCCGGGAGGTCCTACGAGCAGTACTTC. Protein: CASSLSGRSYEQYF.

The genes are TRBV6-1 and TRBJ2-7; 7 bases line up with TRBD1. The CDR3 is 16 amino acids. Trimming took 2 bases from V and 5 from J; bases not matched to a gene: 12. Germline CDR1 is MNHNS and CDR2 is SASEGT. In DNA form, the CDR3 reads TGTGCCAGCAGTGAAAGGTTCGGGACAGAAACCGACGAGCAGTACTTC. Translating it yields CASSERFGTETDEQYF.

The chain is built from TRBV4-2 and TRBJ2-2; D uncertain. V lost 2 bases to trimming and J lost 7 bases, with 11 bases between them. The CDR3 runs to 14 residues. Germline CDR1 is LGHNA and CDR2 is YNFKEQ. The CDR3 loop reads CASSQRSLGGELFF. In DNA form, the CDR3 reads TGTGCCAGCAGCCAAAGGTCCCTGGGCGGGGAGCTGTTTTTT.

The V and J genes are TRBV7-9 and TRBJ2-7; D unclear. In germline, CDR1 is SEHNR, CDR2 FQNEAQ (reference sequence). This CDR3 is 13 amino acids long. Trimming shortened V by 4 bases and J by 3 bases, and 10 bases separated the two germline ends. CDR3: CASSSLPVYEQYF. In DNA, the CDR3 is TGTGCCAGCAGCTCTCTACCGGTCTACGAGCAGTACTTC.

The chain carries TRBV4-1 and TRBJ2-7; D uncertain. CDR1 is MGHRA, CDR2 YSYEKL, per germline. CDR3 size: 13 residues. V was pared by 6 bases and J by 2 bases, with 11 bases between. CDR3 in DNA: TGCGCCAGCAGTCACTCCGACCCCTACGAGCAGTACTTC. It yields the protein CASSHSDPYEQYF.

The V and J genes are TRBV9 and TRBJ1-3, with D hard to call. Germline CDR1 reads SGDLS; CDR2 reads YYNGEE. V gave up 0 bases and J gave up 0 bases, with 10 bases separating them. The CDR3 runs to 16 residues. The CDR3 reads CASSVAPPDSGNTIYF. CDR3 nucleotide sequence: TGTGCCAGCAGCGTAGCCCCGCCAGACTCTGGAAACACCATATATTTT.

This clone appeared a single time. This chain links TRBV6-5 with TRBJ1-1; TRBD1 agrees at 7 bases. The ends lost 0 bases at V and 13 bases at J; junction bases unmatched: 11. Germline loops: CDR1 MNHEY, CDR2 SVGAGI. The CDR3 is 14 residues long. DNA of the CDR3: TGTGCCAGCAGTTACTCGGAGGGGGCCCCGTACGGTTTCTTT. It yields the protein CASSYSEGAPYGFF.

V gene TRBV7-9 combines with J gene TRBJ2-7, with 8 bases matching TRBD1. Trimming cost V 4 bases and J 0 bases; bases outside gene matches: 2. CDR1 SEHNR and CDR2 FQNEAQ come from the germline V gene (reference sequence). The CDR3 is 14 amino acids. For the CDR3, the DNA is TGTGCCAGCAGCTCGGACAGGGCCTCCTACGAGCAGTACTTC. It is translated as CASSSDRASYEQYF. Full variable domain (missing parts from reference TRBV7-9 and TRBJ2-7): DTGVSQNPRHKITKRGQNVTFRCDPISEHNRLYWYRQTLGQGPEFLTYFQNEAQLEKSRLLSDRFSAERPKGSFSTLEIQRTEQGDSAMYLCASSSDRASYEQYFGPGTRLTVT.

Regarding this clone: This same CDR3 is encoded by further DNA sequences in the sample. V is TRBV19 and J is TRBJ2-7; 9 bases map to TRBD1. Looked up from germline, CDR1 is LNHDA and CDR2 is SQIVND (reference sequence). The CDR3 spans 15 residues. V trimming: 3 bases; J trimming: 1 base; junction bases outside the gene matches: 4. The chain's CDR3 is CASSIGTGNSYEQYF. Written as DNA, the CDR3 is TGTGCCAGTAGTATCGGGACAGGGAATTCCTACGAGCAGTACTTC.

The V call is TRBV2, the J call TRBJ2-5; D gene unclear. V lost 9 bases and J 2 bases, leaving 7 bases between the germline ends. The CDR3 covers 11 residues. The germline V gene encodes CDR1 SNHLY and CDR2 FYNNEI. CDR3 coding DNA: TGTGCCAGTGGACGGCAAGAGACCCAGTACTTC. As protein: CASGRQETQYF.

This clone appeared a single time. This sequence joins TRBV19 and TRBJ2-2; TRBD2 is a possible D gene (6 bases). V dropped 3 bases and J dropped 6 bases, with 8 bases sitting between them. Germline-derived CDR1 and CDR2 are LNHDA and SQIVND (reference sequence). This CDR3 contains 13 residues. CDR3 DNA: TGTGCCAGTAGTATCTTAGCGGCCGGGGAGCTGTTTTTT. It specifies CASSILAAGELFF.

In its sample, this clone was seen a few times. The genes are TRBV5-6 and TRBJ2-2, with D maybe TRBD2 (6 bases). The V and J ends lost 2 bases and 2 bases respectively, with 10 bases between them. CDR3 length: 15 amino acids. Germline V gene lookup returns CDR1 SGHDT and CDR2 YYEEEE. The CDR3 bases are TGTGCCAGCAGCTTAGACGGGGGAAACACCGGGGAGCTGTTTTTT. It encodes CASSLDGGNTGELFF.

The V gene is TRBV6-1, the J gene TRBJ1-2; a weak D match, TRBD1 (6 bases). Germline assignment: CDR1 MNHNS and CDR2 SASEGT. The CDR3 contains 15 residues. The V end lost 5 bases, the J end lost 0 bases, and 13 bases lay between the germline ends. CDR3 protein: CASSQGQRANYGYTF. As DNA, the CDR3 is TGTGCCAGCAGTCAAGGACAGAGAGCTAACTATGGCTACACCTTC.

The chain has TRBV30 and TRBJ1-1; no firm D call. CDR3 length equals 15 residues. In germline, CDR1 is GTSNPN, CDR2 SVGIG (reference sequence). V was cut by 6 bases and J by 5 bases, with 22 bases left in between. DNA for the CDR3: TGTGCCTGTGTCGCAGTCGGTTTAACTGGGACTGAAGCTTTCTTT. This sequence encodes CACVAVGLTGTEAFF.